This entry lists 18 T cell receptor beta chains sequenced from one sample in a study of blood T cell repertoires in COVID-19. The data were produced by immunoSEQ multiplex PCR, yet TCRdb's version contains in-frame clones alone and is incomplete. Among about 360,000 clones listed, over 75% were seen once. The sample was PBMCs or T cells enriched from blood (not recorded which). Receptors were obtained from a man aged 40-50 years in a cohort exposed to, infected with or recovered from COVID-19 (not recorded which).

This clone was observed a single time. This rearrangement joins TRBV7-9 to TRBJ2-2, with a possible D match to TRBD2 (5 bases). The CDR3 has 17 amino acids. Germline CDR1 and CDR2: SEHNR and FQNEAQ (reference sequence). Trimming took off 3 bases at V and 6 bases at J, with 20 bases between the two ends. CDR3 sequence reads: CASSFFSSGAGAGELFF. The CDR3 bases are TGTGCCAGCAGCTTCTTCTCCAGCGGCGCCGGGGCCGGGGAGCTGTTTTTT. The full variable domain, in which reference TRBV7-9 and TRBJ2-2 provide the parts outside the CDR3, is DTGVSQNPRHKITKRGQNVTFRCDPISEHNRLYWYRQTLGQGPEFLTYFQNEAQLEKSRLLSDRFSAERPKGSFSTLEIQRTEQGDSAMYLCASSFFSSGAGAGELFFGEGSRLTVL.

This chain uses TRBV19 with TRBJ2-3; tentative D call: TRBD2 (5 bases). The V and J ends lost 5 bases and 6 bases respectively, with 12 bases between them. The CDR3 runs to 13 residues. Germline assignment: CDR1 LNHDA and CDR2 SQIVND (reference sequence). The CDR3 bases are TGTGCCAGTAGTTTGGAGGCCCGGGATACGCAGTATTTT. Its translation is CASSLEARDTQYF.

This sequence joins TRBV7-8 and TRBJ2-5, with 10 bases lining up with TRBD2. This CDR3 is built from 14 residues. The germline CDR1 and CDR2 sequences are SGHVS and FQNEAQ. The V gene end was trimmed by 5 bases and the J gene end by 5 bases; junction bases not matched to a gene: 5. The CDR3 DNA sequence: TGTGCCAGCAGCACTAGCGGGATAGGGGAGACCCAGTACTTC. This sequence encodes CASSTSGIGETQYF.

The rearrangement joins TRBV29-1 to TRBJ1-1, with a tentative D call TRBD1 (5 bases). CDR3 size: 13 residues. CDR1 and CDR2 from the germline V gene are SQVTM and ANQGSEA. The V and J ends lost 3 bases and 0 bases respectively, with 8 bases between them. The CDR3 coding sequence is TGCAGCGTTGACGCGGGGCTGAACACTGAAGCTTTCTTT. Translated, it gives CSVDAGLNTEAFF. Looking up the rest from reference TRBV29-1 and TRBJ1-1 gives the full variable domain: SAVISQKPSRDICQRGTSLTIQCQVDSQVTMMFWYRQQPGQSLTLIATANQGSEATYESGFVIDKFPISRPNLTFSTLTVSNMSPEDSSIYLCSVDAGLNTEAFFGQGTRLTVV.

The chain is built from TRBV5-1 and TRBJ2-7; 7 bases line up with TRBD1. Germline V gene lookup returns CDR1 SGHRS and CDR2 YFSETQ. V trimming: 0 bases; J trimming: 5 bases; junction bases outside the gene matches: 5. The CDR3 contains 14 residues. CDR3 protein: CASSLVDRPHEQYF. CDR3 DNA sequence: TGCGCCAGCAGCTTGGTGGACAGGCCCCACGAGCAGTACTTC.

J is TRBJ2-7 and V is TRBV7-9; 10 nucleotides match TRBD1. V dropped 2 bases and J dropped 6; count of bases not matched to a gene: 7. The germline V gene has CDR1 SEHNR and CDR2 FQNEAQ (reference sequence). CDR3 size: 15 residues. The CDR3 sequence is CASSLIGGTGVEQYF. The CDR3 nucleotides are TGTGCCAGCAGCTTAATCGGGGGGACAGGGGTCGAGCAGTACTTC.

The chain combines TRBV7-2 with TRBJ2-5; maybe TRBD2 (6 bases). The CDR3 length is 16 residues. The V gene lost 4 bases and the J gene lost 4 bases, with 19 bases spanning the gap. CDR1 and CDR2 from the germline V gene are SGHTA and FQGNSA. CDR3 bases: TGTGCCAGCAGCTCGAGCCAGGGAGGAGCGGGAGAGACCCAGTACTTC. Translation: CASSSSQGGAGETQYF. The entire variable domain, with the rest obtained from reference TRBV7-2 and TRBJ2-5, is as follows: GAGVSQSPSNKVTEKGKDVELRCDPISGHTALYWYRQSLGQGLEFLIYFQGNSAPDKSGLPSDRFSAERTGGSVSTLTIQRTQQEDSAVYLCASSSSQGGAGETQYFGPGTRLLVL.

The chain has TRBV30 and TRBJ2-7, with 11 positions matching TRBD1. The CDR3 is made up of 15 amino acids. Germline CDR1 and CDR2: GTSNPN and SVGIG (reference sequence). V gave up 7 bases and J gave up 3 bases; unmatched junction bases: 11. The CDR3 loop reads CASTDGQGAIYEQYF. CDR3 coding DNA: TGTGCCTCGACAGACGGACAGGGGGCAATCTACGAGCAGTACTTC.

The chain joins TRBV28 to TRBJ2-7, with D perhaps TRBD1 (6 bases). The CDR3 totals 15 residues. CDR1 and CDR2 (germline): MDHEN, SYDVKM. The germline V and J ends were trimmed by 5 bases and 3 bases, with 17 bases remaining between them. The CDR3 sequence is CASSRGGTLDYEQYF. The CDR3 DNA sequence: TGTGCCAGCAGTCGAGGGGGAACCCTAGACTACGAGCAGTACTTC.

This chain joins TRBV6-5 and TRBJ1-3; D possibly corresponds to TRBD1 (6 bases). V lost 8 bases to trimming and J lost 0 bases, with 14 bases between them. This CDR3 region has 15 residues. Germline values: CDR1 MNHEY, CDR2 SVGAGI. The CDR3 spells CASLSTGSSGNTIYF. CDR3 bases: TGTGCCAGCCTCTCGACAGGCAGCTCTGGAAACACCATATATTTT.

The J gene is TRBJ2-1, the V gene TRBV20-1; a possible D gene is TRBD2 (6 bases). The V and J ends lost 6 bases and 10 bases respectively, with 13 bases between them. The CDR3 contains 11 residues. CDR1 and CDR2 from the germline V gene are DFQATT and SNEGSKA (reference sequence). CDR3 nucleotides: TGCAGTGCACGTCATAGCGGCGAGCAGTTCTTC. Amino acid sequence: CSARHSGEQFF.

CDR3 amino acids: CASSPDRGRTPLHF. DNA of the CDR3: TGTGCCAGCTCACCTGACAGGGGAAGAACACCCCTCCACTTT. The genes are TRBV18 and TRBJ1-6, with 8 bases aligning to TRBD1. The CDR3 length is 14 residues. Looked up from germline, CDR1 is KGHSH and CDR2 is LQKENI. V lost 3 bases to trimming and J lost 11 bases; unmatched junction nucleotides: 6.

The gene calls are TRBV6-1 and TRBJ2-2; D is perhaps TRBD2 (6 bases). CDR3 length: 16 residues. Germline CDR1 and CDR2: MNHNS and SASEGT. With 1 base removed from V and 1 base from J, the gap between germline ends came to 10 bases. DNA for the CDR3: TGTGCCAGCAGTGAAGAACGGGAGAGGAACACCGGGGAGCTGTTTTTT. It specifies CASSEERERNTGELFF.

The table lists this clone with a count of one. The rearrangement joins TRBV5-1 to TRBJ1-4; the match to TRBD1 covers 7 bases. The germline V gene encodes CDR1 SGHRS and CDR2 YFSETQ. The CDR3 contains 14 residues. V shed 2 bases, J shed 8 bases, and the junction held 6 bases outside the gene matches. The CDR3 is CASSLQGNREKLFF. The DNA for the CDR3 is TGCGCCAGCAGCTTACAGGGGAATCGCGAAAAACTGTTTTTT.

The chain links TRBV15 to TRBJ2-5, with D perhaps TRBD2 (6 bases). This CDR3 has 15 residues. Per the germline V gene, CDR1 is LNHNV and CDR2 is YYDKDF (reference sequence). Trimming shortened V by 5 bases and J by 3 bases, and 16 bases separated the two germline ends. In nucleotides, the CDR3 is TGTGCCACCAGCCCTAACCCGGGACTTAAAGAGACCCAGTACTTC. Amino acid sequence: CATSPNPGLKETQYF.

The chain joins TRBV30 to TRBJ2-7; 8 bases fit TRBD1. J was trimmed by 6 bases and V by 2 bases; bases with no gene match: 9. CDR1 and CDR2 (germline): GTSNPN, SVGIG (reference sequence). The CDR3 runs to 14 residues. This CDR3 is CAWSKRTDRAEQYF. In nucleotides, the CDR3 is TGTGCCTGGAGTAAGAGGACGGACAGGGCCGAGCAGTACTTC.

The J gene is TRBJ2-2, the V gene TRBV7-9; D remains unclear. This CDR3 has 15 amino acids. Germline V gives CDR1 SEHNR, CDR2 FQNEAQ (reference sequence). V lost 1 base, J lost 3 bases, and 9 bases lay in between. The CDR3 bases are TGTGCCAGCAGCTTAGGGGCAGGTTACACCGGGGAGCTGTTTTTT. As protein: CASSLGAGYTGELFF.

This clone was observed a single time. This rearrangement joins TRBV5-1 to TRBJ2-3; D is possibly TRBD2 (5 bases). Germline loops: CDR1 SGHRS, CDR2 YFSETQ. Trimming pared 2 bases from V and 0 bases from J, leaving 19 bases between. This CDR3 contains 18 residues. This CDR3 reads CASSLRAARTASTDTQYF. The CDR3 DNA reads TGCGCCAGCAGCTTAAGAGCAGCCAGGACTGCTAGCACAGATACGCAGTATTTT.